The next 21 T cell receptor beta chains were all read from a single sample in a study of cytomegalovirus exposure and HLA in healthy donors. Researchers ran the PCR with 60 Vbeta and 13 Jbeta primers. Produced via immunoSEQ multiplex PCR; TCRdb's table is partial and in-frame only. Of around 150,000 clones in the sample, almost 85% were seen once. The sample taken for sequencing was PBMCs. The source is a man in his thirties or forties in good health and CMV-seropositive.

This clone is a singleton in its sample. V usage is TRBV27 and J usage is TRBJ2-7, with TRBD2 identical over 9 bases. Looked up from germline, CDR1 is MNHEY and CDR2 is SMNVEV (reference sequence). The V gene end was trimmed by 6 bases and the J gene end by 4 bases; junction bases not matched to a gene: 7. The CDR3 is 14 residues long. CDR3 coding DNA: TGTGCCAGCAGCTCGCGGGGGGGGATTTACGAGCAGTACTTC. Translating it yields CASSSRGGIYEQYF.

This clone was counted between two and nine times. The J gene is TRBJ2-1, the V gene TRBV6-1, with a possible D match to TRBD2 (5 bases). The length of the CDR3 is 14 residues. Germline V gives CDR1 MNHNS, CDR2 SASEGT. V shed 7 bases and J shed 7 bases, with 17 bases lying between them. CDR3 DNA sequence: TGTGCCAGCAACTCGGGTGGGCGGGTTAATGAGCAGTTCTTC. Translation gives CASNSGGRVNEQFF.

The chain carries TRBV15 and TRBJ2-2; D unclear. This CDR3 region has 14 residues. The germline gives CDR1 LNHNV, CDR2 YYDKDF (reference sequence). The germline V and J ends were trimmed by 0 bases and 2 bases, with 4 bases remaining between them. The CDR3 region is CATSRDLNTGELFF. As DNA, the CDR3 is TGTGCCACCAGCAGAGATCTCAACACCGGGGAGCTGTTTTTT.

The gene calls are TRBV7-2 and TRBJ1-5, with unresolved D. Germline values: CDR1 SGHTA, CDR2 FQGNSA. Trimming took off 3 bases at V and 0 bases at J, with 9 bases between the two ends. This CDR3 is 15 amino acids long. CDR3 region: CASSFSAYSNQPQHF. The CDR3 DNA is TGTGCCAGCAGCTTTTCCGCCTATAGCAATCAGCCCCAGCATTTT.

The CDR3 spells CASSWTGLSTDTQYF. The CDR3 region has the DNA TGTGCCAGCTCCTGGACAGGCCTGAGCACAGATACGCAGTATTTT. The chain couples TRBV2 to TRBJ2-3; TRBD1 matches 7 bases. The junction had 8 bases not matched to a gene; V was cut back by 8 bases and J by 0 bases. The germline V gene encodes CDR1 SNHLY and CDR2 FYNNEI. The CDR3 runs to 15 residues.

The chain couples TRBV5-6 to TRBJ2-3, with TRBD2 matching over 7 bases. V gave up 0 bases and J gave up 2 bases; unmatched junction bases: 3. The CDR3 contains 15 residues. The V gene's germline CDR1 is SGHDT and CDR2 YYEEEE. DNA for the CDR3: TGTGCCAGCAGCTTGGGGGACTACTACACAGATACGCAGTATTTT. Protein: CASSLGDYYTDTQYF.

V gene TRBV5-1 combines with J gene TRBJ2-3; TRBD1 matches at 7 bases. Germline V gene data show CDR1 as SGHRS and CDR2 as YFSETQ. J was trimmed by 3 bases and V by 4 bases; bases with no gene match: 5. The CDR3 runs to 14 residues. In DNA, the CDR3 is TGCGCCAGCAGCGCAGACAGGGCTACAGATACGCAGTATTTT. This encodes CASSADRATDTQYF.

CDR3 coding DNA: TGTGCCAGCAGCGACCGGGCAAAAGAGGGGGAGTTAGATACGCAGTATTTT. Amino acids: CASSDRAKEGELDTQYF. The chain is built from TRBV9 and TRBJ2-3, with D maybe TRBD1 (6 bases). V gave up 3 bases and J gave up 5 bases, with 22 bases separating them. The CDR3 is 17 residues long. Germline assignment: CDR1 SGDLS and CDR2 YYNGEE.

The chain links TRBV19 to TRBJ1-2; D call uncertain. Germline CDR1 LNHDA, CDR2 SQIVND (reference sequence). Deletions cut 0 bases from V and 4 bases from J, with 15 bases between. This CDR3 region has 16 residues. In nucleotides, the CDR3 is TGTGCCAGTAGTATAGAGACGAGCGCACCTTCCTATGGCTACACCTTC. It translates to CASSIETSAPSYGYTF.

This sequence joins TRBV28 and TRBJ2-6, with a tentative D call TRBD1 (6 bases). V lost 6 bases, J lost 1 base, and 16 bases lay in between. Germline CDR1 reads MDHEN; CDR2 reads SYDVKM. The CDR3 contains 17 residues. The CDR3 DNA follows: TGTGCCAGCAGAGGACAGTCTATACCTTCTGGGGCCAACGTCCTGACTTTC. Its translation is CASRGQSIPSGANVLTF.

This clone has a single count. The CDR3 spells CASSQGQGLTYEQYF. CDR3 nucleotide sequence: TGCGCCAGCAGCCAGGGACAGGGACTAACCTACGAGCAGTACTTC. V usage is TRBV5-1 and J usage is TRBJ2-7; 9 bases fit TRBD1. The CDR3 has 15 amino acids. Germline loops: CDR1 SGHRS, CDR2 YFSETQ. Trimming cost V 4 bases and J 2 bases; bases outside gene matches: 7. Full variable domain (rest looked up from reference TRBV5-1 and TRBJ2-7): KAGVTQTPRYLIKTRGQQVTLSCSPISGHRSVSWYQQTPGQGLQFLFEYFSETQRNKGNFPGRFSGRQFSNSRSEMNVSTLELGDSALYLCASSQGQGLTYEQYFGPGTRLTVT.

The J gene is TRBJ1-5, the V gene TRBV10-2; 7 positions match TRBD1. The CDR3 sequence is 14 residues long. CDR1 and CDR2 (germline): WSHSY, SAAADI. Unmatched junction bases numbered 4, after V lost 6 bases and J lost 2 bases. The CDR3 DNA reads as TGCGCCAGCAGCGGAGGGGGCGGCAATCAGCCCCAGCATTTT. Translation: CASSGGGGNQPQHF.

The gene calls are TRBV6-1 and TRBJ2-2; 7 bases fit TRBD2. V shed 4 bases and J 3 bases; nucleotides not matched to a gene: 11. The CDR3 covers 17 residues. Looked up from germline, CDR1 is MNHNS and CDR2 is SASEGT. CDR3 residues: CASSAPTSVSYTGELFF. The CDR3 DNA reads TGTGCCAGCAGTGCCCCAACTAGCGTCTCTTACACCGGGGAGCTGTTTTTT.

CDR3 sequence (DNA): TGTGCCACCCGGGACAGGGGCTACGAGCAGTACTTC. It is translated as CATRDRGYEQYF. This chain joins TRBV28 and TRBJ2-7; 10 bases agree with TRBD1. V lost 10 bases, J lost 3 bases, and 3 bases stayed unmatched. The V gene's germline CDR1 is MDHEN and CDR2 SYDVKM. The CDR3 consists of 12 residues.

The CDR3 DNA follows: TGCGCCAGCAGAAGTATAGTGAACACTGAAGCTTTCTTT. Translation gives CASRSIVNTEAFF. The rearrangement links TRBV5-1 to TRBJ1-1, with no clear D. The CDR3 covers 13 residues. The ends were cut back, 5 bases at V and 0 bases at J, with 8 bases in the middle. In germline, CDR1 is SGHRS, CDR2 YFSETQ.

This clone was seen a handful of times. The V call is TRBV7-9, the J call TRBJ2-1; TRBD1 matches at 12 bases. The germline V gene has CDR1 SEHNR and CDR2 FQNEAQ (reference sequence). The junction had 10 bases not matched to a gene; V was cut back by 4 bases and J by 9 bases. The CDR3 extends over 16 amino acids. This CDR3 is CASSSTRDRGRAEQFF. The CDR3 DNA sequence: TGTGCCAGCAGCTCTACCCGGGACAGGGGGCGCGCTGAGCAGTTCTTC.

In regard to this clone: The identical CDR3 is also encoded by other nucleotide sequences in the sample. The chain carries TRBV11-3 and TRBJ1-1, with 7 bases that match TRBD1. This CDR3 is 13 amino acids long. Germline V CDR1 and CDR2: SGHNT, YENEEA. J gave up 1 base and V 6 bases, and 2 bases lay outside the gene matches. The CDR3 here is CASSWTGNTEAFF. The CDR3 DNA sequence: TGTGCCAGCAGTTGGACAGGGAACACTGAAGCTTTCTTT.

This clone was detected only a few times. The V and J genes are TRBV18 and TRBJ2-7; 7 nucleotides align to TRBD2. The V gene end was trimmed by 5 bases and the J gene end by 4 bases; junction bases not matched to a gene: 11. This CDR3 contains 15 residues. In germline, CDR1 is KGHSH, CDR2 LQKENI. CDR3 in amino acids: CASSYAGTIDYEQYF. The CDR3 DNA reads as TGTGCCAGCTCATACGCCGGGACTATCGATTACGAGCAGTACTTC.

The chain uses TRBV28 and TRBJ2-7, with 9 bases that match TRBD1. J was trimmed by 2 bases and V by 0 bases; bases with no gene match: 8. Germline loops: CDR1 MDHEN, CDR2 SYDVKM. The CDR3 length is 17 residues. CDR3: CASSLWIPGQGTYEQYF. In DNA form, the CDR3 reads TGTGCCAGCAGTTTATGGATACCGGGACAGGGAACCTACGAGCAGTACTTC.

The gene calls are TRBV28 and TRBJ1-4, with D uncertain. V gave up 5 bases and J gave up 4 bases, with 17 bases separating them. This CDR3 spans 16 amino acids. Germline lookup yields CDR1 MDHEN and CDR2 SYDVKM. The CDR3 DNA reads TGTGCCAGCAGTCCTGGGAGGCGGTCAAATAATGAAAAACTGTTTTTT. It yields the protein CASSPGRRSNNEKLFF.

The CDR3 region has the DNA TGTGCCAGCAGCTTGGGTCTGCGGGGGAAGGTGAAAAATACGCAGTATTTT. It codes for CASSLGLRGKVKNTQYF. The J gene is TRBJ2-3, the V gene TRBV5-6; 7 positions match TRBD2. J gave up 7 bases and V 0 bases, and 14 bases lay outside the gene matches. The CDR3 is made up of 17 amino acids. CDR1 and CDR2 (germline): SGHDT, YYEEEE. Looking up the rest from reference TRBV5-6 and TRBJ2-3 gives the full variable domain: DAGVTQSPTHLIKTRGQQVTLRCSPKSGHDTVSWYQQALGQGPQFIFQYYEEEERQRGNFPDRFSGHQFPNYSSELNVNALLLGDSALYLCASSLGLRGKVKNTQYFGPGTRLTVL.